This TCR beta chain is drawn from a study of cytomegalovirus exposure and HLA in healthy donors. The PCR had 60 Vbeta and 13 Jbeta primers. Clones were sequenced by immunoSEQ multiplex PCR, and TCRdb holds only the in-frame ones, with some missing. The data contain around 130,000 clones, roughly 75% of them singletons. This CDR3 region has 16 residues. In germline, CDR1 is MGHRA, CDR2 YSYEKL. V dropped 4 bases and J dropped 5; count of bases not matched to a gene: 10. The chain couples TRBV4-1 to TRBJ2-5; 10 bases agree with TRBD2. Material: PBMCs. The sequence came from a young man in good health and CMV-seronegative. The CDR3 DNA reads as TGCGCCAGCAGCCCTAGGATAGCGGGGGGATTCGAGACCCAGTACTTC. Translating it yields CASSPRIAGGFETQYF.